This T cell receptor beta chain emerged from a study of T cells in Graves' hyperthyroidism and ophthalmopathy. For the study at large: Staff took peripheral blood when the initial diagnosis was made, before any treatment began.

Amplified TCR beta CDR3 regions derived from RNA transcripts. The TCR CDR3 was amplified in a first-round RT-PCR using the HTBI primer set. MiXCR, run by TCRdb on the multiplex PCR reads, gives a single entry per CDR3 protein. The table includes some 600,000 distinct CDR3 sequences, approximately 15% detected once. This clonotype was recorded many times. Its antigen is not known. This CDR3 comprises 15 residues. The trim removed 5 bases at V and 2 bases at J, leaving 9 bases unmatched. The germline V gene has CDR1 MNHEY and CDR2 SMNVEV (reference sequence). Study findings and constraints: Ophthalmopathy got predicted by the model a median approximately 6.3 months before its onset. Most expanded thyroid clonotypes above 0.001 recurred in blood.

The sequence came from a young woman with Graves' hyperthyroidism that later progressed to Graves' ophthalmopathy. V and J are TRBV27 and TRBJ2-7, with TRBD1 matching 7 bases. The sample consisted of blood. CDR3 nucleotides: TGTGCCAGCAGTCCAATCGTGGGACAGCCCTACGAGCAGTACTTC. Translating gives CASSPIVGQPYEQYF.